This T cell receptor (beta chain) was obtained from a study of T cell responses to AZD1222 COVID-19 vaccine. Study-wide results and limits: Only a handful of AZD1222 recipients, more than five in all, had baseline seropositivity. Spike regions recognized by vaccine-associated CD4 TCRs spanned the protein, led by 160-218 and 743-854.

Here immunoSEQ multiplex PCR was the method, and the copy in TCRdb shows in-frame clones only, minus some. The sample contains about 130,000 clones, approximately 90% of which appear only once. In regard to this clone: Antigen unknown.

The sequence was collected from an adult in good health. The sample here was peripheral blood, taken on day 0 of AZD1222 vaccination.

CDR3 bases: TGTGCCAGCACCTTTCGGGTGAACACTGAAGCTTTCTTT. This sequence encodes CASTFRVNTEAFF. V is TRBV12-3 or TRBV12-4 and J is TRBJ1-1; D unresolved. Between the trimmed V and J ends, which lost 7 bases and 0 bases, there was a span of 9 bases. This CDR3 region has 13 residues.